This entry lists 3 T cell receptor beta chains sequenced from one sample in a study of Graves' ophthalmopathy and Graves' hyperthyroidism. Researchers took RNA transcripts and amplified TCR beta CDR3 regions from them. Scientists carried out first-round RT-PCR using HTBI primers and then a second-round multiplex PCR. One entry per CDR3 protein, called by TCRdb with MiXCR from the multiplex PCR reads. The repertoire holds over 200,000 distinct CDR3 sequences, over 25% seen once, with 8.5% to 9.5% in the top ten. The material sequenced was peripheral blood. The receptor set was obtained from a man in his forties or fifties with Graves' ophthalmopathy.

Here the CDR3 reads CSSEWDREWMNTEAFF. CDR3 bases: TGCAGCTCTGAGTGGGACAGGGAGTGGATGAACACTGAAGCTTTCTTT. V usage is TRBV29-1 and J usage is TRBJ1-1; 9 nucleotides line up with TRBD1. V dropped 8 bases and J dropped 0; count of bases not matched to a gene: 13. CDR1 and CDR2 from the germline V gene are SQVTM and ANQGSEA. This CDR3 contains 16 residues.

V and J are TRBV11-1 and TRBJ1-2; TRBD1 might be the D (6 bases). V shed 5 bases and J shed 6 bases, with 16 bases lying between them. The germline V gene has CDR1 SGHAT and CDR2 FQDESV (reference sequence). This CDR3 spans 14 amino acids. CDR3 loop: CASSPRQDQHGYTF. The CDR3 nucleotides are TGTGCCAGCAGCCCACGACAGGACCAGCATGGCTACACCTTC.

The V and J genes are TRBV28 and TRBJ1-2, with no clear D. The CDR3 extends over 12 amino acids. CDR1 is MDHEN and CDR2 is SYDVKM in the germline V gene. The germline V and J ends were trimmed by 6 bases and 0 bases, with 5 bases remaining between them. CDR3 sequence reads: CASRHSNYGYTF. The CDR3 nucleotides are TGTGCCAGCAGGCACTCTAACTATGGCTACACCTTC.